These 25 T cell receptor beta chains share one sample of origin, sequenced in a study of blood T cell repertoires in COVID-19. Only in-frame clones appear in the TCRdb table, and some are missing; sequencing was by immunoSEQ multiplex PCR. The data hold 120,000 to 150,000 clones, with around four fifths observed a single time. Sequencing was carried out using peripheral blood. Receptor source: a human donor in a cohort sampled during active COVID-19.

The V gene is TRBV19, the J gene TRBJ1-3, with D unclear. CDR1 is LNHDA and CDR2 is SQIVND in the germline V gene (reference sequence). The CDR3 is made up of 14 amino acids. V shed 3 bases and J shed 1 base, with 7 bases lying between them. The CDR3 DNA sequence: TGTGCCAGTAGTATGGCTGATTCTGGAAACACCATATATTTT. Protein: CASSMADSGNTIYF.

The J gene is TRBJ1-2, the V gene TRBV6-6; 7 nucleotides align to TRBD1. Trimming took 5 bases from V and 4 from J; bases not matched to a gene: 7. CDR3 length: 14 amino acids. The germline gives CDR1 MNHNY, CDR2 SVGAGI (reference sequence). CDR3 sequence: CASSTRTGPYGYTF. The CDR3 coding sequence is TGTGCCAGCAGTACCCGGACAGGCCCCTATGGCTACACCTTC.

The chain is built from TRBV3-1 (or the pseudogene TRBV3-2) and TRBJ2-3, with 9 nucleotides matching TRBD2. The junction had 7 bases not matched to a gene; V was cut back by 4 bases and J by 2 bases. This CDR3 contains 16 residues. Germline loops: CDR1 LGHDT, CDR2 YNNKEL (reference sequence). CDR3 coding DNA: TGTGCCAGCAGCCCAGTGCTAGCGGGGTTCACAGATACGCAGTATTTT. It encodes CASSPVLAGFTDTQYF.

This clone was seen just once. The chain carries TRBV20-1 and TRBJ1-2; 9 bases are a match to TRBD1. The CDR3 has 15 amino acids. Losses at the gene ends were 3 bases for V and 7 bases for J; bases not matched to a gene: 12. CDR1 and CDR2 (germline): DFQATT, SNEGSKA (reference sequence). This CDR3 is CSASYTGTGKGGYTF. The CDR3 DNA sequence: TGCAGTGCTAGTTATACCGGGACAGGGAAGGGTGGCTACACCTTC.

J is TRBJ1-1 and V is TRBV2, with 10 bases matching TRBD1. Germline loops: CDR1 SNHLY, CDR2 FYNNEI. Trimming removed 5 bases from V and 3 bases from J; junction bases left unmatched: 9. This CDR3 is 16 amino acids long. CDR3 protein: CASSRQGAVRDTEAFF. The CDR3 region has the DNA TGTGCCAGCAGTAGACAGGGGGCTGTGCGGGACACTGAAGCTTTCTTT.

V is TRBV3-1 (or the pseudogene TRBV3-2) and J is TRBJ2-7; 8 positions agree with TRBD1. The V and J ends lost 2 bases and 5 bases, in that order; junction bases with no gene match: 5. The CDR3 spans 14 residues. Germline V gene lookup returns CDR1 LGHDT and CDR2 YNNKEL (reference sequence). CDR3 nucleotides: TGTGCCAGCAGCCAACCCGACAGGGGCAACGAGCAGTACTTC. It is translated as CASSQPDRGNEQYF.

The rearrangement links TRBV6-1 to TRBJ1-2; no firm D call. The CDR3 has 14 residues. CDR1 and CDR2 (germline): MNHNS, SASEGT. V lost 0 bases to trimming and J lost 9 bases, with 14 bases between them. The CDR3 DNA reads TGTGCCAGCAGTGAAGCGGGAGGCGGTGGAAGCTACACCTTC. Residues: CASSEAGGGGSYTF.

V usage is TRBV7-2 and J usage is TRBJ2-3; the D is unclear. The CDR3 spans 13 residues. Between the trimmed V and J ends, which lost 1 base and 5 bases, there was a span of 7 bases. CDR1 is SGHTA and CDR2 is FQGNSA in the germline V gene. In DNA, the CDR3 is TGTGCCAGCAGCTTAGGGTCCGGAGATACGCAGTATTTT. Its protein is CASSLGSGDTQYF.

The chain uses TRBV4-3 and TRBJ1-3, with TRBD1 matching 9 bases. Germline CDR1 is LGHNA and CDR2 is YSLEER. The CDR3 sequence is 17 residues long. The V and J ends lost 2 bases and 1 base, in that order; junction bases with no gene match: 6. The CDR3 region is CASSQTQGAISGNTIYF. CDR3 DNA: TGCGCCAGCAGCCAAACACAGGGGGCGATATCTGGAAACACCATATATTTT.

The J gene is TRBJ2-3, the V gene TRBV5-4; D may be TRBD2 (6 bases). Germline values: CDR1 SGHNT, CDR2 YYREEE (reference sequence). Trimming removed 5 bases from V and 0 bases from J, with 19 bases in between. The CDR3 sequence is 17 residues long. The DNA for the CDR3 is TGTGCCAGCAGATATAGGGGCGGGGCTACTAGCACAGATACGCAGTATTTT. This encodes CASRYRGGATSTDTQYF.

This clone was counted between two and nine times. The chain has TRBV30 and TRBJ1-2; D call uncertain. Between the trimmed V and J ends, which lost 5 bases and 12 bases, there was a span of 7 bases. Germline CDR1 GTSNPN, CDR2 SVGIG (reference sequence). The length of the CDR3 is 8 residues. CDR3 protein: CAWGLDTF. The CDR3 nucleotides are TGTGCCTGGGGGTTAGACACCTTC.

The V call is TRBV19, the J call TRBJ1-1, with D perhaps matching TRBD1 (6 bases). This CDR3 is 14 amino acids long. From germline, CDR1 is LNHDA and CDR2 SQIVND (reference sequence). The V gene lost 5 bases and the J gene lost 1 base, with 11 bases spanning the gap. In DNA, the CDR3 is TGTGCCAGTAGTCCCCAGGGGAAGAACACTGAAGCTTTCTTT. Translation: CASSPQGKNTEAFF.

This clone occurred a few times. V usage is TRBV5-4 and J usage is TRBJ2-2; 9 nucleotides align to TRBD1. CDR3 length equals 16 residues. Germline CDR1 reads SGHNT; CDR2 reads YYREEE (reference sequence). J was trimmed by 0 bases and V by 4 bases; bases with no gene match: 4. CDR3 in amino acids: CASSDRQGANTGELFF. CDR3 in DNA: TGTGCCAGCAGCGATAGACAGGGGGCGAACACCGGGGAGCTGTTTTTT.

The chain recombines TRBV4-2 with TRBJ1-6; 9 positions agree with TRBD1. Germline V gives CDR1 LGHNA, CDR2 YNFKEQ. The CDR3 is 19 residues long. Unmatched junction bases numbered 6, after V lost 0 bases and J lost 0 bases. The CDR3: CASSQDRETGGSYNSPLHF. The CDR3 DNA follows: TGTGCCAGCAGCCAAGATAGGGAGACAGGGGGCTCCTATAATTCACCCCTCCACTTT.

The rearrangement uses TRBV4-1 and TRBJ2-7; D perhaps matches TRBD1 (6 bases). The CDR3 is 18 amino acids. The ends were cut back, 0 bases at V and 6 bases at J, with 24 bases in the middle. CDR1 MGHRA and CDR2 YSYEKL come from the germline V gene. The CDR3: CASSQDGGRSHETPEQYF. CDR3 nucleotide sequence: TGCGCCAGCAGCCAAGATGGGGGCCGATCCCACGAGACCCCCGAGCAGTACTTC.

The chain uses TRBV5-6 and TRBJ2-7; no firm D call. This CDR3 spans 13 amino acids. Deletions cut 3 bases from V and 2 bases from J, with 9 bases between. CDR1 is SGHDT and CDR2 is YYEEEE in the germline V gene. CDR3 sequence reads: CASSSVAAYEQYF. Written as DNA, the CDR3 is TGTGCCAGCAGCTCGGTGGCGGCCTACGAGCAGTACTTC.

The genes are TRBV30 and TRBJ2-2; a possible D gene is TRBD2 (6 bases). This CDR3 is 16 amino acids long. Trimming took 3 bases from V and 0 from J, leaving 14 bases between them. Germline CDR1 reads GTSNPN; CDR2 reads SVGIG (reference sequence). The CDR3 nucleotides read TGTGCCTGGAGGGAGGGGACTGTCGCGAACACCGGGGAGCTGTTTTTT. Translation: CAWREGTVANTGELFF.

The sample holds a few counts of this clone. The chain has TRBV7-2 and TRBJ2-7, with 7 nucleotides matching TRBD1. Germline V lookup: CDR1 SGHTA, CDR2 FQGNSA. The length of the CDR3 is 14 residues. Unmatched junction bases numbered 5, after V lost 0 bases and J lost 6 bases. CDR3 sequence: CASSLAYSGGEQYF. In DNA, the CDR3 is TGTGCCAGCAGCTTAGCGTATTCAGGGGGCGAGCAGTACTTC.

The chain employs TRBV10-3 and TRBJ1-6; D is possibly TRBD1 (5 bases). Germline CDR1 ENHRY, CDR2 SYGVKD. V lost 4 bases to trimming and J lost 7 bases, with 11 bases between them. The CDR3 spans 14 residues. CDR3 protein: CAISVARANSPLHF. CDR3 in DNA: TGTGCCATCAGTGTTGCCAGGGCCAATTCACCCCTCCACTTT.

This chain joins TRBV12-5 and TRBJ2-7, with D possibly TRBD1 on 5 matching bases. The germline gives CDR1 LGHNT, CDR2 FRNRAP. V was cut by 5 bases and J by 1 base, with 9 bases left in between. There are 13 residues in the CDR3. CDR3 bases: TGTGCTAGTGGTGCAGGGTTATCCTACGAGCAGTACTTC. This translates into CASGAGLSYEQYF.

The chain employs TRBV9 and TRBJ2-7; D is unresolved. CDR1 SGDLS and CDR2 YYNGEE come from the germline V gene. Trimming took off 2 bases at V and 5 bases at J, with 11 bases between the two ends. The CDR3 contains 13 residues. CDR3 nucleotides: TGTGCCAGCAGCGTTCAGGTCCAGGACGAGCAGTACTTC. Encoded protein: CASSVQVQDEQYF. The whole variable domain, remainder taken from reference TRBV9 and TRBJ2-7, is DSGVTQTPKHLITATGQRVTLRCSPRSGDLSVYWYQQSLDQGLQFLIQYYNGEERAKGNILERFSAQQFPDLHSELNLSSLELGDSALYFCASSVQVQDEQYFGPGTRLTVT.

The chain couples TRBV4-2 to TRBJ1-2; tentatively, D is TRBD1 (6 bases). V was shortened by 0 bases and J by 4 bases, with 12 bases between the two germline ends. This CDR3 comprises 15 residues. From germline, CDR1 is LGHNA and CDR2 YNFKEQ. CDR3 protein: CASSQESGEGYGYTF. The DNA of the CDR3 is TGTGCCAGCAGCCAAGAATCAGGGGAGGGCTATGGCTACACCTTC.

This chain connects TRBV7-6 to TRBJ2-3; 12 nucleotides align to TRBD1. The V and J ends lost 4 bases and 11 bases, in that order; junction bases with no gene match: 13. Germline CDR1 is SGHVS and CDR2 is FNYEAQ. The CDR3 is made up of 16 amino acids. CDR3 sequence (DNA): TGTGCCAGCAGCTCATCCCCCGGGACAGGGGGCCGTGTGCAGTATTTT. As protein: CASSSSPGTGGRVQYF.

The rearrangement links TRBV7-3 to TRBJ1-5; 8 bases line up with TRBD1. The CDR3 has 13 residues. The ends lost 6 bases at V and 6 bases at J; junction bases unmatched: 4. The germline CDR1 and CDR2 sequences are SGHTA and FQGTGA. The CDR3 region has the DNA TGTGCCAGCAGTTCCGGACAGGGTCAGCCCCAGCATTTT. Translation: CASSSGQGQPQHF.

This clone was counted a single time. The rearrangement joins TRBV7-2 to TRBJ2-3; D is possibly TRBD2 (5 bases). The CDR3 covers 15 residues. V was pared by 5 bases and J by 0 bases, with 12 bases between. Germline V gene sequence: CDR1 SGHTA, CDR2 FQGNSA. CDR3 DNA: TGTGCCAGCAGCCCAACTAGGACTAGCACAGATACGCAGTATTTT. This encodes CASSPTRTSTDTQYF.